Presented here are 25 T cell receptor beta chains from one specimen sequenced in a study of T-cell reconstitution after alpha-beta-depleted transplantation in children. Construction of the TCRbeta library involved unique molecular identifiers. TCRdb ran MiXCR on the PCR reads and lists one entry per CDR3 protein. The sample includes roughly 500,000 distinct CDR3 sequences, around a third of them seen just once. Sequencing was performed on PBMCs from the stem cell graft donor, taken from the stem cell graft. These receptor sequences come from a human donor who donated a stem cell graft to a child with aplastic anemia.

The chain is built from TRBV20-1 and TRBJ2-3; D might be TRBD2 (7 bases). This CDR3 has 16 residues. V was cut by 3 bases and J by 4 bases, with 20 bases left in between. The germline gives CDR1 DFQATT, CDR2 SNEGSKA (reference sequence). In DNA, the CDR3 is TGCAGTGCTAGGCTCGGGTGGGGGGGCGGAGCAGATACGCAGTATTTT. Translation gives CSARLGWGGGADTQYF.

This clonotype was detected a few times. This chain connects TRBV27 to TRBJ2-6; no clear D gene. Trimming took 5 bases from V and 0 from J, leaving 11 bases between them. The CDR3 loop spans 16 amino acids. CDR1 is MNHEY and CDR2 is SMNVEV in the germline V gene (reference sequence). As DNA, the CDR3 is TGTGCCAGCAGTCAATTAATCCCCTCTGGGGCCAACGTCCTGACTTTC. It translates to CASSQLIPSGANVLTF.

V and J are TRBV4-3 and TRBJ1-2; the match to TRBD1 covers 10 bases. The CDR3 contains 17 residues. Germline V lookup: CDR1 LGHNA, CDR2 YSLEER. Unmatched junction bases numbered 7, after V lost 0 bases and J lost 3 bases. For the CDR3, the DNA is TGCGCCAGCAGCCAAGATCTAGGGGACAGGGGTTACTATGGCTACACCTTC. Translation gives CASSQDLGDRGYYGYTF.

This clonotype was counted a few times. J is TRBJ2-7 and V is TRBV7-2, with TRBD2 matching over 12 bases. The germline CDR1 and CDR2 sequences are SGHTA and FQGNSA. V trimming: 5 bases; J trimming: 4 bases; junction bases outside the gene matches: 6. This CDR3 has 15 amino acids. Here the CDR3 DNA reads TGTGCCAGCAGCGCGACTAGCGGGAGTGCATACGAGCAGTACTTC. It specifies CASSATSGSAYEQYF.

The chain joins TRBV7-9 to TRBJ2-1; possible D gene TRBD2, 6 bases. Germline V gene lookup returns CDR1 SEHNR and CDR2 FQNEAQ (reference sequence). This CDR3 comprises 15 residues. V dropped 3 bases and J dropped 8 bases, with 17 bases sitting between them. The CDR3 DNA is TGTGCCAGCAGCTTGACTAGAGTTGTTTCGGATGAGCAGTTCTTC. The encoded protein is CASSLTRVVSDEQFF.

CDR3: CASSLDGNYGYTF. CDR3 DNA: TGTGCCAGCAGTTTGGACGGAAACTATGGCTACACCTTC. The rearrangement links TRBV27 to TRBJ1-2; no reliable D call. Germline CDR1 and CDR2: MNHEY and SMNVEV (reference sequence). The V end lost 3 bases, the J end lost 2 bases, and 7 bases lay between the germline ends. CDR3 size: 13 residues.

CDR3 nucleotide sequence: TGTGCCTGGAGTGTACAGGAGGGATGGGACATTCAGTACTTC. Its translation: CAWSVQEGWDIQYF. The chain links TRBV30 to TRBJ2-4, with D perhaps TRBD2 (6 bases). Between the trimmed V and J ends, which lost 0 bases and 8 bases, there was a span of 14 bases. Germline V lookup: CDR1 GTSNPN, CDR2 SVGIG (reference sequence). The CDR3 is 14 amino acids.

V gene TRBV30 combines with J gene TRBJ1-2, with D possibly being TRBD1 (5 bases). The CDR3 loop spans 13 amino acids. Germline CDR1 reads GTSNPN; CDR2 reads SVGIG (reference sequence). Trimming pared 2 bases from V and 4 bases from J, leaving 11 bases between. The CDR3 loop is CAWSSHRIYGYTF. Written as DNA, the CDR3 is TGTGCCTGGAGTTCTCACAGGATCTATGGCTACACCTTC.

CDR3 nucleotide sequence: TGTGCCACCGGTCAAGGGCTTGTCAATCAGCCCCAGCATTTT. Translated: CATGQGLVNQPQHF. The genes are TRBV7-9 and TRBJ1-5, with D unclear. Germline assignment: CDR1 SEHNR and CDR2 FQNEAQ (reference sequence). V gave up 10 bases and J gave up 3 bases, with 16 bases separating them. This CDR3 is 14 amino acids long.

This clonotype has only a few counts. The chain recombines TRBV18 with TRBJ1-1, with no clear D. V dropped 1 base and J dropped 4 bases, with 19 bases sitting between them. CDR3 size: 17 residues. CDR1 is KGHSH and CDR2 is LQKENI in the germline V gene. In DNA, the CDR3 is TGTGCCAGCTCACCACAGGTGACCCGGACTTCAATCACTGAAGCTTTCTTT. Protein: CASSPQVTRTSITEAFF.

This clonotype occurred a few times. The gene calls are TRBV7-2 and TRBJ1-6; 7 bases match TRBD1. CDR1 and CDR2 (germline): SGHTA, FQGNSA. This CDR3 is 16 amino acids long. The J segment lost 9 bases and the V segment lost 1 base, leaving 9 bases of the junction unmatched. DNA for the CDR3: TGTGCCAGCAGCTTAGATTTAGGGGGCGTCGGTTCACCCCTCCACTTT. This encodes CASSLDLGGVGSPLHF.

The rearrangement links TRBV7-2 to TRBJ2-5; TRBD1 matches 10 bases. Looked up from germline, CDR1 is SGHTA and CDR2 is FQGNSA. The ends lost 2 bases at V and 4 bases at J; junction bases unmatched: 4. CDR3 length: 15 amino acids. The CDR3 loop is CASSLSGTGAETQYF. The CDR3 DNA sequence: TGTGCCAGCAGCTTATCTGGGACAGGGGCAGAGACCCAGTACTTC. The full variable domain, completed using reference TRBV7-2 and TRBJ2-5, is GAGVSQSPSNKVTEKGKDVELRCDPISGHTALYWYRQSLGQGLEFLIYFQGNSAPDKSGLPSDRFSAERTGGSVSTLTIQRTQQEDSAVYLCASSLSGTGAETQYFGPGTRLLVL.

The chain has TRBV4-2 and TRBJ1-1; the D is unclear. V shed 0 bases and J shed 1 base, with 12 bases lying between them. The CDR3 runs 16 residues. Germline CDR1 LGHNA, CDR2 YNFKEQ. CDR3 protein: CASSQDLPTENTEAFF. The CDR3 region has the DNA TGTGCCAGCAGCCAAGACCTTCCCACGGAGAACACTGAAGCTTTCTTT.

This clonotype was counted only a few times. J is TRBJ1-4 and V is TRBV11-2; no firm D call. Germline loops: CDR1 SGHAT, CDR2 FQNNGV. The CDR3 sequence is 15 residues long. The V end was cut by 5 bases, the J end by 8 bases, with 18 bases between. The CDR3 is CASSPGRVRREKLFF. The CDR3 bases are TGTGCCAGCAGCCCCGGGAGGGTCCGTAGGGAAAAACTGTTTTTT. The whole variable domain, remainder taken from reference TRBV11-2 and TRBJ1-4, is EAGVAQSPRYKIIEKRQSVAFWCNPISGHATLYWYQQILGQGPKLLIQFQNNGVVDDSQLPKDRFSAERLKGVDSTLKIQPAKLEDSAVYLCASSPGRVRREKLFFGSGTQLSVL.

The chain carries TRBV5-1 and TRBJ2-2; no clear D. This CDR3 is 15 amino acids long. The germline V and J ends were trimmed by 0 bases and 4 bases, with 10 bases remaining between them. The germline CDR1 and CDR2 sequences are SGHRS and YFSETQ. The CDR3 here is CASSLGQYSTGELFF. CDR3 nucleotides: TGCGCCAGCAGCTTGGGGCAGTATAGCACCGGGGAGCTGTTTTTT.

This clonotype turned up a few times. The chain employs TRBV12-3 or TRBV12-4 and TRBJ2-1; TRBD2 agrees at 8 bases. The CDR3 covers 17 residues. V shed 7 bases, J shed 0 bases, and the junction held 11 bases outside the gene matches. The CDR3 nucleotides read TGTGCCAGCATGGGAGCGGGAGAGGGGAGCTCCTACAATGAGCAGTTCTTC. It encodes CASMGAGEGSSYNEQFF.

This clonotype was seen a handful of times. The genes are TRBV7-2 and TRBJ1-4, with a possible D match to TRBD1 (5 bases). V dropped 4 bases and J dropped 11 bases, with 14 bases sitting between them. Germline CDR1 reads SGHTA; CDR2 reads FQGNSA. The CDR3 is 13 amino acids. In DNA, the CDR3 is TGTGCCAGCAGCTCACAATTGCAGGGTAAACTGTTTTTT. Protein sequence: CASSSQLQGKLFF.

The chain couples TRBV14 to TRBJ1-2; possibly TRBD1 for D (6 bases). The CDR3 loop spans 14 amino acids. In germline, CDR1 is SGHDN, CDR2 FVKESK. The V end was cut by 0 bases, the J end by 8 bases, with 13 bases between. CDR3 coding DNA: TGTGCCAGCAGCCAAGATTTGGGGGGCCGCGGCTACACCTTC. Amino acids: CASSQDLGGRGYTF.

The chain couples TRBV2 to TRBJ2-1; TRBD2 is a possible D gene (6 bases). CDR3 length: 14 residues. The germline V gene encodes CDR1 SNHLY and CDR2 FYNNEI. Trimming stripped 7 bases from V and 2 bases from J, with 12 bases between. The CDR3 spells CASTGTGTYNEQFF. The CDR3 coding sequence is TGTGCCAGCACCGGGACTGGGACCTACAATGAGCAGTTCTTC. The full variable domain, completed using reference TRBV2 and TRBJ2-1, is EPEVTQTPSHQVTQMGQEVILRCVPISNHLYFYWYRQILGQKVEFLVSFYNNEISEKSEIFDDQFSVERPDGSNFTLKIRSTKLEDSAMYFCASTGTGTYNEQFFGPGTRLTVL.

The rearrangement joins TRBV18 to TRBJ1-2, with D possibly matching TRBD1 (6 bases). CDR1 and CDR2 (germline): KGHSH, LQKENI. The CDR3 consists of 14 residues. Trimming pared 3 bases from V and 2 bases from J, leaving 10 bases between. CDR3 loop: CASSPSQGNYGYTF. In DNA, the CDR3 is TGTGCCAGCTCACCGAGCCAGGGGAACTATGGCTACACCTTC.

This rearrangement joins TRBV7-6 to TRBJ1-6; 8 bases map to TRBD1. V shed 1 base and J 6 bases; nucleotides not matched to a gene: 5. Germline CDR1 reads SGHVS; CDR2 reads FNYEAQ. This CDR3 region has 16 residues. CDR3: CASSLGTGLTNSPLHF. CDR3 coding DNA: TGTGCCAGCAGCTTAGGGACAGGGTTGACTAATTCACCCCTCCACTTT.

CDR3 sequence (DNA): TGTGCCAGCAGGGCCGGGACTAGCAGAATTACTTACACCGGGGAGCTGTTTTTT. This translates into CASRAGTSRITYTGELFF. The chain has TRBV6-1 and TRBJ2-2; 9 positions match TRBD2. CDR3 size: 18 residues. V gave up 6 bases and J gave up 3 bases; unmatched junction bases: 14. Germline V gene sequence: CDR1 MNHNS, CDR2 SASEGT.

This chain joins TRBV28 and TRBJ1-1, with D perhaps matching TRBD1 (5 bases). Germline-derived CDR1 and CDR2 are MDHEN and SYDVKM. The CDR3 covers 13 residues. The V end lost 6 bases, the J end lost 5 bases, and 13 bases lay between the germline ends. In DNA, the CDR3 is TGTGCCAGCAGGACGGGCCGGGGGACTGAAGCTTTCTTT. Encoded protein: CASRTGRGTEAFF.

A word on this clonotype: This may arise from a read error, as a much more abundant clone is one base away. The rearrangement uses TRBV6-5 and TRBJ2-3, with TRBD2 identical over 10 bases. Trimming cost V 0 bases and J 0 bases; bases outside gene matches: 0. The CDR3 is 16 residues long. Germline lookup yields CDR1 MNHEY and CDR2 SVGAGI. In DNA form, the CDR3 reads TGTGCCAGCAGTTACTCGACTAGCGGGAGCACAGATACGCAGTATTTT. Its protein product is CASSYSTSGSTDTQYF.

In this sample, this clonotype turned up a few times. This rearrangement joins TRBV9 to TRBJ2-1; 7 nucleotides agree with TRBD1. Germline-derived CDR1 and CDR2 are SGDLS and YYNGEE. J gave up 2 bases and V 2 bases, and 4 bases lay outside the gene matches. CDR3 length: 15 residues. Written as DNA, the CDR3 is TGTGCCAGCAGCGTTGGACAGGCCACCTACAATGAGCAGTTCTTC. The encoded protein is CASSVGQATYNEQFF.